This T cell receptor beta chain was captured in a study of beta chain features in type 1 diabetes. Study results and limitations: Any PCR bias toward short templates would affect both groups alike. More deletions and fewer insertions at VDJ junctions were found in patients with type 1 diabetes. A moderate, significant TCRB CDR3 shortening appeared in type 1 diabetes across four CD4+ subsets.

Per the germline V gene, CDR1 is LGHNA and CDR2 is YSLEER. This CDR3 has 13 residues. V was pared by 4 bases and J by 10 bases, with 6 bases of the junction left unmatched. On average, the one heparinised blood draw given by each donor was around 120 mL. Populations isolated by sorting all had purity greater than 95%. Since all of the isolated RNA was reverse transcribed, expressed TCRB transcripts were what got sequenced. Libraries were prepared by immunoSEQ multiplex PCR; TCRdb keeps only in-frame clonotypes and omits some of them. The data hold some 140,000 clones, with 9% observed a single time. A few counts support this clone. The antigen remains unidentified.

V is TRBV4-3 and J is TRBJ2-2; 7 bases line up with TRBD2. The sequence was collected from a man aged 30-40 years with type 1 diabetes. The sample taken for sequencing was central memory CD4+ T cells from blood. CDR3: CASSLGLKEELFF. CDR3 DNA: TGCGCCAGCAGCCTGGGACTAAAGGAGGAGCTGTTTTTT.